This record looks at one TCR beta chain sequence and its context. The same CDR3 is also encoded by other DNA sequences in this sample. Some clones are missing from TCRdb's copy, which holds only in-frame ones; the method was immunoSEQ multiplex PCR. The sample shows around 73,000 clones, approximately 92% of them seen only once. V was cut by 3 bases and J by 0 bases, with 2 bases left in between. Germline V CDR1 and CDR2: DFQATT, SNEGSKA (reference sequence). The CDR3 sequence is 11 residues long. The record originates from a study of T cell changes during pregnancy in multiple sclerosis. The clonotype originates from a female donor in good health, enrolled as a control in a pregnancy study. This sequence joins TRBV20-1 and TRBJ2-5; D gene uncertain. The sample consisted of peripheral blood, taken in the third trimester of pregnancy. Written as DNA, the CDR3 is TGCAGTGCTAGCGACCAAGAGACCCAGTACTTC. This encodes CSASDQETQYF.